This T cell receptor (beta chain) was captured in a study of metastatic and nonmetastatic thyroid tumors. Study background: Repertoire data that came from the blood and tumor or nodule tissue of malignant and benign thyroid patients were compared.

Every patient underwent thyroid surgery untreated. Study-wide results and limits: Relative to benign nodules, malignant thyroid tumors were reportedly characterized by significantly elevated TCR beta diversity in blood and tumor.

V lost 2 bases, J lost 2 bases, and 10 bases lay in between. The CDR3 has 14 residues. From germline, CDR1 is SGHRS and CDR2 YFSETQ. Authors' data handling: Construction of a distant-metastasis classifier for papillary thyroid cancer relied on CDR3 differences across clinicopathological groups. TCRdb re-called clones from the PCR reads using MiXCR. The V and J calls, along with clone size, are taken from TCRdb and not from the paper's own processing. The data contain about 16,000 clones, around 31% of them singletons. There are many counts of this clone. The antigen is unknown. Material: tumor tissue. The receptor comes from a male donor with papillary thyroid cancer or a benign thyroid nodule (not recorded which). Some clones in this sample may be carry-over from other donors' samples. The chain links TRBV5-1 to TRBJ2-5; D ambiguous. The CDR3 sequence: CASSFQTDQETQYF. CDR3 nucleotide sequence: TGCGCCAGCAGCTTTCAAACCGATCAAGAGACCCAGTACTTC.